One sample yielded the 21 T cell receptor beta chains listed below, sequenced in a study of T-cell reconstitution after alpha-beta-depleted transplantation in children. Preparation of the TCRbeta library was carried out with unique molecular identifiers. TCRdb recomputed calls from the PCR reads with MiXCR, one row per CDR3 protein. The table records about 370,000 distinct CDR3 sequences, roughly 21% of them present only once. The material sequenced was PBMCs from the stem cell graft donor, taken from the stem cell graft. The receptors were sampled from a human donor who donated a stem cell graft to a child with acute myeloid leukemia.

The rearrangement uses TRBV4-1 and TRBJ2-1; no definite D call. Trimming shortened V by 6 bases and J by 5 bases, and 8 bases separated the two germline ends. The germline V gene encodes CDR1 MGHRA and CDR2 YSYEKL. This CDR3 is built from 12 residues. The DNA of the CDR3 is TGCGCCAGCAGAAGGAAGGACAATGAGCAGTTCTTC. Its translation is CASRRKDNEQFF.

This sequence joins TRBV6-6 and TRBJ2-4; D unresolved. The germline CDR1 and CDR2 sequences are MNHNY and SVGAGI (reference sequence). CDR3 length equals 11 residues. V was shortened by 4 bases and J by 13 bases, with 11 bases between the two germline ends. The CDR3 sequence is CASSLRTQQYF. CDR3 bases: TGTGCCAGCAGTTTACGGACCCAACAGTACTTC.

Here the CDR3 DNA reads TGTGCCAGCAGTTCTCCTAAGGGAGAAGATACGCAGTATTTT. Translating it yields CASSSPKGEDTQYF. The genes are TRBV27 and TRBJ2-3, with a tentative D call TRBD2 (5 bases). The germline V gene encodes CDR1 MNHEY and CDR2 SMNVEV (reference sequence). The CDR3 sequence is 14 residues long. The V gene lost 4 bases and the J gene lost 5 bases, with 13 bases spanning the gap.

This clonotype was counted only a few times. The genes are TRBV27 and TRBJ2-2; the match to TRBD2 covers 8 bases. CDR1 MNHEY and CDR2 SMNVEV come from the germline V gene (reference sequence). The CDR3 runs to 16 residues. The junction had 6 bases not matched to a gene; V was cut back by 2 bases and J by 4 bases. CDR3 region: CASSLGTRRPTGELFF. The CDR3 DNA reads as TGTGCCAGCAGTTTAGGGACTAGACGGCCCACCGGGGAGCTGTTTTTT.

This clonotype has a count of ten or more. This chain uses TRBV27 with TRBJ2-7, with no clear D. The V gene lost 2 bases and the J gene lost 6 bases, with 14 bases spanning the gap. From germline, CDR1 is MNHEY and CDR2 SMNVEV (reference sequence). The CDR3 consists of 14 residues. DNA of the CDR3: TGTGCCAGCAGTTTAAGGGATTTTCCCTTCGAGCAGTACTTC. Protein sequence: CASSLRDFPFEQYF.

The J gene is TRBJ2-1, the V gene TRBV10-3; D may be TRBD2 (6 bases). With 0 bases removed from V and 0 bases from J, the gap between germline ends came to 12 bases. Germline V gene lookup returns CDR1 ENHRY and CDR2 SYGVKD. The length of the CDR3 is 17 residues. The CDR3 nucleotides read TGTGCCATCAGTGAGTCAGGCCGGGAGAGCTCCTACAATGAGCAGTTCTTC. Translated: CAISESGRESSYNEQFF.

The chain links TRBV7-2 to TRBJ1-2; unclear D gene. Looked up from germline, CDR1 is SGHTA and CDR2 is FQGNSA. The CDR3 sequence is 13 residues long. V was shortened by 4 bases and J by 4 bases, with 10 bases between the two germline ends. DNA of the CDR3: TGTGCCAGCAGCTCCACGATTGGCTATGGCTACACCTTC. It translates to CASSSTIGYGYTF.

The V call is TRBV12-3 or TRBV12-4, the J call TRBJ2-7; D gene ambiguous. The CDR3 is 12 residues long. V was pared by 0 bases and J by 5 bases, with 5 bases between. The CDR3 DNA reads TGTGCCAGCAGTTTAGCTAGCAACGAGCAGTACTTC. Protein product: CASSLASNEQYF.

This clonotype showed up many times. The J gene is TRBJ2-2, the V gene TRBV20-1; D is perhaps TRBD2 (5 bases). V was clipped by 6 bases and J by 0 bases, with 17 bases between them. The CDR3 covers 16 residues. CDR1 and CDR2 from the germline V gene are DFQATT and SNEGSKA (reference sequence). This chain's CDR3 is CSAFLGLRANTGELFF. CDR3 coding DNA: TGCAGTGCATTTCTAGGCTTGAGGGCGAACACCGGGGAGCTGTTTTTT.

This clonotype was seen once. The chain couples TRBV6-6 to TRBJ2-7, with D perhaps matching TRBD2 (5 bases). The CDR3 loop spans 13 amino acids. Trimming took off 2 bases at V and 7 bases at J, with 12 bases between the two ends. Germline-derived CDR1 and CDR2 are MNHNY and SVGAGI (reference sequence). The DNA for the CDR3 is TGTGCCAGCAGTTACACGATCCCGGGGGAGCAGTACTTC. Residues: CASSYTIPGEQYF.

This clonotype was observed a handful of times. The CDR3 coding sequence is TGTGCCAGCAGCTTAAGGGGGACTAGCGGTGGGGACAATGAGCAGTTCTTC. It yields the protein CASSLRGTSGGDNEQFF. V usage is TRBV7-3 and J usage is TRBJ2-1; 11 bases fit TRBD2. J lost 5 bases, V lost 1 base, and 7 bases had no gene match. CDR1 is SGHTA and CDR2 is FQGTGA in the germline V gene. The CDR3 is made up of 17 amino acids. Variable domain in full (rest from reference TRBV7-3 and TRBJ2-1): GAGVSQTPSNKVTEKGKYVELRCDPISGHTALYWYRQSLGQGPEFLIYFQGTGAADDSGLPNDRFFAVRPEGSVSTLKIQRTERGDSAVYLCASSLRGTSGGDNEQFFGPGTRLTVL.

To note about this clonotype: The junction departs from the called germline gene at one end, perhaps through a read error. The gene calls are TRBV5-1 and TRBJ2-2; 9 bases line up with TRBD1. The germline gives CDR1 SGHRS, CDR2 YFSETQ. The CDR3 spans 12 residues. The CDR3 loop is CASSLNEQGAAF. CDR3 nucleotides: TGCGCCAGCAGCTTAAACGAACAGGGGGCGGCTTTT.

This clonotype was counted between two and nine times. The chain is built from TRBV29-1 and TRBJ2-7; no definite D call. With 4 bases removed from V and 4 bases from J, the gap between germline ends came to 11 bases. The germline V gene encodes CDR1 SQVTM and CDR2 ANQGSEA. The CDR3 spans 12 residues. CDR3 sequence: CSVVRDQYEQYF. For the CDR3, the DNA is TGCAGCGTTGTTAGGGATCAATACGAGCAGTACTTC.

The chain links TRBV7-9 to TRBJ2-7; TRBD2 matches 7 bases. This CDR3 has 15 residues. Per the germline V gene, CDR1 is SEHNR and CDR2 is FQNEAQ (reference sequence). Losses at the gene ends were 5 bases for V and 4 bases for J; bases not matched to a gene: 11. CDR3 region: CASSPAGRVGYEQYF. The CDR3, as DNA: TGTGCCAGCAGCCCGGCAGGGAGGGTAGGATACGAGCAGTACTTC.

Worth noting for this clonotype: Mismatch with germline at one junction end may stem from a read error. The V and J genes are TRBV3-1 and TRBJ1-1; no clear D gene. Germline assignment: CDR1 LGHDT and CDR2 YNNKEL (reference sequence). The CDR3 runs 15 residues. CDR3 sequence (DNA): TGTGCCATCAGCCAAGTGTTTGGGAGGAACACTGAAGCTTTCTTT. Translating it yields CAISQVFGRNTEAFF.

This clonotype has just a few counts. The chain employs TRBV4-1 and TRBJ2-5; 7 bases are a match to TRBD2. Germline V CDR1 and CDR2: MGHRA, YSYEKL. V lost 0 bases to trimming and J lost 5 bases; unmatched junction nucleotides: 3. The CDR3 loop spans 14 amino acids. CDR3 sequence reads: CASSQDLGGETQYF. The CDR3 DNA reads as TGCGCCAGCAGCCAAGATTTGGGAGGGGAGACCCAGTACTTC.

This chain links TRBV2 with TRBJ2-4; TRBD1 agrees at 7 bases. Germline CDR1 and CDR2: SNHLY and FYNNEI. The CDR3 loop spans 16 amino acids. The junction had 9 bases not matched to a gene; V was cut back by 4 bases and J by 3 bases. CDR3 nucleotide sequence: TGTGCCAGCAGTGCGATGACAGGGAGCGGCAAAAACATTCAGTACTTC. Translated: CASSAMTGSGKNIQYF.

The V call is TRBV12-3 or TRBV12-4, the J call TRBJ1-2, with a tentative D call TRBD1 (5 bases). V was cut by 5 bases and J by 7 bases, with 20 bases left in between. This CDR3 has 15 amino acids. The CDR3 region is CASSPDAGQYRGYTF. CDR3 nucleotide sequence: TGTGCCAGCAGTCCTGACGCAGGGCAGTATCGTGGCTACACCTTC.

This clonotype was counted between two and nine times. The chain combines TRBV5-1 with TRBJ2-7; 7 nucleotides match TRBD1. Losses at the gene ends were 4 bases for V and 6 bases for J; bases not matched to a gene: 10. The CDR3 spans 14 residues. Germline V gene data show CDR1 as SGHRS and CDR2 as YFSETQ. CDR3 sequence reads: CASSGGQEVGEQYF. CDR3 sequence (DNA): TGCGCCAGCAGCGGCGGACAGGAGGTGGGCGAGCAGTACTTC.

The chain uses TRBV20-1 and TRBJ2-3; 10 positions match TRBD1. This CDR3 is built from 14 residues. V shed 6 bases, J shed 2 bases, and the junction held 5 bases outside the gene matches. Germline V gene data show CDR1 as DFQATT and CDR2 as SNEGSKA (reference sequence). The CDR3 is CSAEGQGPTDTQYF. As DNA, the CDR3 is TGCAGTGCAGAGGGACAGGGGCCCACAGATACGCAGTATTTT.

This clonotype has a handful of counts. The chain combines TRBV29-1 with TRBJ2-7; perhaps D is TRBD1 or TRBD2 (5 bases each). The germline V gene has CDR1 SQVTM and CDR2 ANQGSEA. This CDR3 spans 15 amino acids. V lost 0 bases and J lost 0, with 12 bases in between. The CDR3 here is CSVEDRDVSSYEQYF. The CDR3 region has the DNA TGCAGCGTTGAAGATCGGGACGTAAGCTCCTACGAGCAGTACTTC.